The 15 T cell receptor beta chains given below trace back to one sample, sequenced in a study of blood T cell repertoires in COVID-19. Here immunoSEQ multiplex PCR was the method, and the copy in TCRdb shows in-frame clones only, minus some. Seen here are roughly 56,000 clones, 86% observed once, and the top ten hold approximately 14%. Sequenced material: peripheral blood. These receptors all come from a human donor in a cohort sampled during active COVID-19.

The chain links TRBV4-2 to TRBJ2-2; D gene unclear. Germline V CDR1 and CDR2: LGHNA, YNFKEQ. V was shortened by 0 bases and J by 7 bases, with 9 bases between the two germline ends. This CDR3 has 14 residues. The CDR3 DNA follows: TGTGCCAGCAGCCAAGATGTGATAGACGGGGAGCTGTTTTTT. It encodes CASSQDVIDGELFF.

For the CDR3, the DNA is TGTGCCAGCAGTGATGGGGTAGCGGGAGACACCGGGGAGCTGTTTTTT. This codes for CASSDGVAGDTGELFF. This chain links TRBV2 with TRBJ2-2, with TRBD2 matching 9 bases. Germline lookup yields CDR1 SNHLY and CDR2 FYNNEI. Trimming at V came to 3 bases and at J to 3 bases, leaving 5 bases not matched to a gene. CDR3 length: 16 residues.

This clone was counted a single time. The chain has TRBV28 and TRBJ1-1; D is undetermined. Germline values: CDR1 MDHEN, CDR2 SYDVKM. The CDR3 is 15 amino acids. V shed 4 bases and J shed 1 base, with 13 bases lying between them. In nucleotides, the CDR3 is TGTGCCAGCAGTTCCCCTGTCGACTCGAACACTGAAGCTTTCTTT. This gives the protein CASSSPVDSNTEAFF.

This chain links TRBV27 with TRBJ1-1, with D maybe TRBD1 (5 bases). This CDR3 is built from 14 residues. The V gene lost 4 bases and the J gene lost 3 bases, with 12 bases spanning the gap. CDR1 is MNHEY and CDR2 is SMNVEV in the germline V gene (reference sequence). Here the CDR3 DNA reads TGTGCCAGCAGTTCTTCTCGACAGTACACTGAAGCTTTCTTT. Residues: CASSSSRQYTEAFF.

The chain recombines TRBV28 with TRBJ1-5; 7 bases match TRBD1. The germline CDR1 and CDR2 sequences are MDHEN and SYDVKM. The CDR3 runs 15 residues. Trimming removed 4 bases from V and 4 bases from J; junction bases left unmatched: 7. Here the CDR3 DNA reads TGTGCCAGCAGTTCGTTGACAGGGAATAATCAGCCCCAGCATTTT. Translation gives CASSSLTGNNQPQHF.

The chain recombines TRBV24-1 with TRBJ1-2; D is undetermined. This CDR3 has 14 residues. Germline CDR1 and CDR2: KGHDR and SFDVKD. V dropped 0 bases and J dropped 5 bases, with 9 bases sitting between them. The CDR3 sequence is CATSDLAATYGYTF. CDR3 DNA sequence: TGTGCCACCAGTGATTTGGCCGCCACATATGGCTACACCTTC.

The chain is built from TRBV4-1 and TRBJ1-1; TRBD1 matches at 9 bases. This CDR3 spans 17 amino acids. V lost 4 bases, J lost 5 bases, and 14 bases stayed unmatched. CDR1 and CDR2 (germline): MGHRA, YSYEKL. The CDR3 spells CASSREGGTGMGTEAFF. CDR3 sequence (DNA): TGCGCCAGCAGCCGCGAAGGGGGGACAGGGATGGGAACTGAAGCTTTCTTT.

This clone was seen just once. Other DNA sequences in the same sample also yield this CDR3. The rearrangement links TRBV7-3 to TRBJ2-7; 7 bases align to TRBD2. The CDR3 totals 15 residues. Germline V gene sequence: CDR1 SGHTA, CDR2 FQGTGA. V lost 2 bases and J lost 5; bases outside the gene matches: 9. The CDR3 coding sequence is TGTGCCAGCAGCTTAGGTATTCGGGAGGTTGACGAGCAGTACTTC. Translating gives CASSLGIREVDEQYF.

CDR3 in amino acids: CASSLVGPGGYTF. In DNA form, the CDR3 reads TGTGCCAGCAGCTTAGTGGGGCCCGGGGGCTACACCTTC. J is TRBJ1-2 and V is TRBV7-9; D perhaps matches TRBD1 (5 bases). Germline V gives CDR1 SEHNR, CDR2 FQNEAQ (reference sequence). V gave up 1 base and J gave up 8 bases, with 11 bases separating them. The CDR3 is made up of 13 amino acids.

The chain uses TRBV5-1 and TRBJ1-1; D is unresolved. The germline gives CDR1 SGHRS, CDR2 YFSETQ. This CDR3 region has 13 residues. V shed 1 base and J shed 0 bases, with 4 bases lying between them. CDR3 residues: CASSLTVNTEAFF. In DNA form, the CDR3 reads TGCGCCAGCAGCTTGACAGTGAACACTGAAGCTTTCTTT.

J is TRBJ1-4 and V is TRBV19, with D possibly being TRBD1 (5 bases). This CDR3 spans 15 amino acids. The germline gives CDR1 LNHDA, CDR2 SQIVND (reference sequence). V lost 3 bases and J lost 5, with 13 bases in between. The CDR3 sequence: CASSISGASNEKLFF. DNA of the CDR3: TGTGCCAGTAGTATCTCTGGGGCATCAAATGAAAAACTGTTTTTT.

V gene TRBV24-1 combines with J gene TRBJ2-3; 7 bases line up with TRBD2. Trimming removed 1 base from V and 0 bases from J; junction bases left unmatched: 9. Germline loops: CDR1 KGHDR, CDR2 SFDVKD. The CDR3 length is 18 residues. The chain's CDR3 is CATSDFEASGASTDTQYF. DNA of the CDR3: TGTGCCACCAGTGATTTTGAGGCTAGCGGAGCTAGCACAGATACGCAGTATTTT.

V usage is TRBV6-5 and J usage is TRBJ1-1, with 7 bases matching TRBD1. The CDR3 runs to 16 residues. Trimming cost V 4 bases and J 7 bases; bases outside gene matches: 15. The germline V gene encodes CDR1 MNHEY and CDR2 SVGAGI. DNA of the CDR3: TGTGCCAGCAGTTCGTTAGGGGGCCGTTTTGCGAGTGAAGCTTTCTTT. Amino acid sequence: CASSSLGGRFASEAFF.

This clone has only one observation. The rearrangement joins TRBV28 to TRBJ1-2, with D tentatively TRBD1 (5 bases). The CDR3 loop spans 16 amino acids. Germline values: CDR1 MDHEN, CDR2 SYDVKM. Between the trimmed V and J ends, which lost 6 bases and 5 bases, there was a span of 22 bases. The CDR3 spells CASRVPTPAGRYGYTF. DNA for the CDR3: TGTGCCAGCAGAGTTCCCACCCCGGCAGGGCGGTATGGCTACACCTTC.

V is TRBV2 and J is TRBJ2-1; D is perhaps TRBD2 (5 bases). The V end was cut by 6 bases, the J end by 6 bases, with 15 bases between. CDR1 and CDR2 from the germline V gene are SNHLY and FYNNEI. The CDR3 length is 14 residues. The CDR3 DNA reads TGTGCCAGCAGCCAAGCCTCTAGCTCCAATGAGCAGTTCTTC. It codes for CASSQASSSNEQFF.